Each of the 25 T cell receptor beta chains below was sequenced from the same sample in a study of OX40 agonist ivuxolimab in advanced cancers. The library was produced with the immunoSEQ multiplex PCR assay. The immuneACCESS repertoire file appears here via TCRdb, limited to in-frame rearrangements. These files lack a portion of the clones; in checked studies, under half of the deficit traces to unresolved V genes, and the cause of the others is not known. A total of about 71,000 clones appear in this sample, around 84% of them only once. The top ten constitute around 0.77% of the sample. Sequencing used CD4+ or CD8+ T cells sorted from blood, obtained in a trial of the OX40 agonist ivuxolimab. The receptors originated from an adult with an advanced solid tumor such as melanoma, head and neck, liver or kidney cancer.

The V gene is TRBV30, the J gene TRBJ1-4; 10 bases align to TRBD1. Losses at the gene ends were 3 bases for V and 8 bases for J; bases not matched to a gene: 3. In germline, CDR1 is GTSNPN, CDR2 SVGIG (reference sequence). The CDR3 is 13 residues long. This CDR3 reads CAWRDRGREKLFF. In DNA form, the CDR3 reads TGTGCCTGGAGAGACAGGGGGCGAGAAAAACTGTTTTTT.

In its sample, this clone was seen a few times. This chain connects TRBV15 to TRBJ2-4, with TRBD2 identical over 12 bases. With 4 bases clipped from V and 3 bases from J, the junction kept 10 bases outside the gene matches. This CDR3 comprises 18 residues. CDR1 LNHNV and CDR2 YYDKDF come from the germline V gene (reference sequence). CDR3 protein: CATSTRLAGGPSKNIQYF. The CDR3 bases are TGTGCCACCAGCACGAGGCTAGCGGGAGGGCCTAGCAAAAACATTCAGTACTTC. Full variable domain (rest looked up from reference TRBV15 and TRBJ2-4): DAMVIQNPRYQVTQFGKPVTLSCSQTLNHNVMYWYQQKSSQAPKLLFHYYDKDFNNEADTPDNFQSRRPNTSFCFLDIRSPGLGDTAMYLCATSTRLAGGPSKNIQYFGAGTRLSVL.

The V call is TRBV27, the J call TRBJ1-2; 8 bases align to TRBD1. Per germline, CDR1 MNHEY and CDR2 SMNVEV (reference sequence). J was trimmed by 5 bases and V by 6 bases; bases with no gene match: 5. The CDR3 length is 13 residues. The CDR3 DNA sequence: TGTGCCAGCAGCCCGACAGGGGTATATGGCTACACCTTC. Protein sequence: CASSPTGVYGYTF.

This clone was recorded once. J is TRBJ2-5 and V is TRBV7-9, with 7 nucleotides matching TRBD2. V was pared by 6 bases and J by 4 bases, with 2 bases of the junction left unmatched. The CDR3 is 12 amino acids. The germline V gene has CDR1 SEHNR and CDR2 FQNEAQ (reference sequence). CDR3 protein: CASSREGETQYF. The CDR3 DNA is TGTGCCAGCAGTAGGGAGGGAGAGACCCAGTACTTC.

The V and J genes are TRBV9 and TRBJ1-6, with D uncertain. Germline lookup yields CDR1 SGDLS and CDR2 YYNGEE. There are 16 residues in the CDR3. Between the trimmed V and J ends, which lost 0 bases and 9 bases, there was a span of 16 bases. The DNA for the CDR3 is TGTGCCAGCAGCGTAGGACCGGTTTTTGGGGTTTCACCCCTCCACTTT. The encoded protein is CASSVGPVFGVSPLHF.

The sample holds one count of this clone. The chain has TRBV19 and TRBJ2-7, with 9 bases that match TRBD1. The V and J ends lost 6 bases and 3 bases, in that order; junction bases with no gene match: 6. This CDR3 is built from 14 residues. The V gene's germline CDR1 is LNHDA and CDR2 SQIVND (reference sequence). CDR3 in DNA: TGTGCCAGTAGGCGACAGGGGGGAGTCTACGAGCAGTACTTC. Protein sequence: CASRRQGGVYEQYF.

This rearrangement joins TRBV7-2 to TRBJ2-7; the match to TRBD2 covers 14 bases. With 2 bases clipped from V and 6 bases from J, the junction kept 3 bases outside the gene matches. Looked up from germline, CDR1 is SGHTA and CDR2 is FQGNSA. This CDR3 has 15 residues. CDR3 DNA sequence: TGTGCCAGCAGCTTACTGGGACTAGCGGGGGTCGAGCAGTACTTC. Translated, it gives CASSLLGLAGVEQYF. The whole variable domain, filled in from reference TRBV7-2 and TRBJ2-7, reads GAGVSQSPSNKVTEKGKDVELRCDPISGHTALYWYRQSLGQGLEFLIYFQGNSAPDKSGLPSDRFSAERTGGSVSTLTIQRTQQEDSAVYLCASSLLGLAGVEQYFGPGTRLTVT.

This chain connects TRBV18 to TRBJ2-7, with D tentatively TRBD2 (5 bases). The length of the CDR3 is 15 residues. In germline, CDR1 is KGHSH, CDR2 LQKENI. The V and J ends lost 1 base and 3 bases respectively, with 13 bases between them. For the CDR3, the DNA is TGTGCCAGCTCACCACAGGGCCTCGAGGGCTACGAGCAGTACTTC. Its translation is CASSPQGLEGYEQYF.

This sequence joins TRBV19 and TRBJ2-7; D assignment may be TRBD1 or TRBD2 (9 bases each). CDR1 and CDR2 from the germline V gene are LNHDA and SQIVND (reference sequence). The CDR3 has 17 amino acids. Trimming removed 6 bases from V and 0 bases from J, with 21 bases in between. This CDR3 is CASRRSSGDRDSYEQYF. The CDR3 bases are TGTGCCAGTAGAAGGTCTAGCGGGGACAGGGACTCCTACGAGCAGTACTTC.

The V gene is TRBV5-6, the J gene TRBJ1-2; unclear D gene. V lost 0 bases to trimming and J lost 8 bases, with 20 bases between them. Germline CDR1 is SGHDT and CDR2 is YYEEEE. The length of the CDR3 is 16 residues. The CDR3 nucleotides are TGTGCCAGCAGCTTGGAAGTCGAACCCGCTGGACGAGGCTACACCTTC. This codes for CASSLEVEPAGRGYTF.

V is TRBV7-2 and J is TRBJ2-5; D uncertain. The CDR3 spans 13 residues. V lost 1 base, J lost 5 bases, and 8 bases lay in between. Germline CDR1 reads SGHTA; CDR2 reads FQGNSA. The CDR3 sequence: CASSLDGLETQYF. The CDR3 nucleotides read TGTGCCAGCAGCTTAGATGGGTTGGAGACCCAGTACTTC.

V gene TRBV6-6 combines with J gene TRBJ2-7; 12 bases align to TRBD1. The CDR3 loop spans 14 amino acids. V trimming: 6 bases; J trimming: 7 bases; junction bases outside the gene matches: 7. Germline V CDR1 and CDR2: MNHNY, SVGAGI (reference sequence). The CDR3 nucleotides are TGTGCCAGCAGACGGGACAGGGGGCTAGAAGAGCAGTACTTC. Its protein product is CASRRDRGLEEQYF.

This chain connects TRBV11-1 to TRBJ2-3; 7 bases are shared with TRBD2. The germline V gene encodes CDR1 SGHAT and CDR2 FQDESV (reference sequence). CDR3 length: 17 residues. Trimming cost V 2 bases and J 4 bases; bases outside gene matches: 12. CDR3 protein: CASSLRIGTMDADTQYF. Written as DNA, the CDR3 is TGTGCCAGCAGCTTAAGAATCGGGACTATGGATGCAGATACGCAGTATTTT.

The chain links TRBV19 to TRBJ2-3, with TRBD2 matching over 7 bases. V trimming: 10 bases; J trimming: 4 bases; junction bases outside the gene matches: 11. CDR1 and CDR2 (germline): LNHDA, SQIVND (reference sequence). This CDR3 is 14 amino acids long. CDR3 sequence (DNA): TGTGCCACAACCCCTGGGGGAGGGTCAGATACGCAGTATTTT. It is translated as CATTPGGGSDTQYF. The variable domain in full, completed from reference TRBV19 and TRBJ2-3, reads DGGITQSPKYLFRKEGQNVTLSCEQNLNHDAMYWYRQDPGQGLRLIYYSQIVNDFQKGDIAEGYSVSREKKESFPLTVTSAQKNPTAFYLCATTPGGGSDTQYFGPGTRLTVL.

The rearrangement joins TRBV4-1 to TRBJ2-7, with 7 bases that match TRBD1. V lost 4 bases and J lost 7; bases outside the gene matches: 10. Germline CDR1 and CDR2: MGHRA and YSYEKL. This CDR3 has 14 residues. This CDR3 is CASSPGQFLIEQYF. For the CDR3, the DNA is TGCGCCAGCAGCCCGGGACAGTTCCTTATTGAGCAGTACTTC.

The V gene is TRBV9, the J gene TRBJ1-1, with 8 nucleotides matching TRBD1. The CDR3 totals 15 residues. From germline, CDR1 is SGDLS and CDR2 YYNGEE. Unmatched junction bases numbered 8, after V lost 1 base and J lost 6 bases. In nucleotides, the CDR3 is TGTGCCAGCAGCGTACAACAGGGGGAGTGGGCTGAAGCTTTCTTT. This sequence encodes CASSVQQGEWAEAFF. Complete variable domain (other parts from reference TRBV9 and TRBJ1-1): DSGVTQTPKHLITATGQRVTLRCSPRSGDLSVYWYQQSLDQGLQFLIQYYNGEERAKGNILERFSAQQFPDLHSELNLSSLELGDSALYFCASSVQQGEWAEAFFGQGTRLTVV.

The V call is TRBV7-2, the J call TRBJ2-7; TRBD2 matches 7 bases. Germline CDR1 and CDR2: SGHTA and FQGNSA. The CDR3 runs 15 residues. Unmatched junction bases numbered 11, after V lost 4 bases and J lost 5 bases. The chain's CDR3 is CASSSDRTSPDEQYF. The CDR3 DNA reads TGTGCCAGCAGCTCTGATCGGACTAGTCCCGACGAGCAGTACTTC.

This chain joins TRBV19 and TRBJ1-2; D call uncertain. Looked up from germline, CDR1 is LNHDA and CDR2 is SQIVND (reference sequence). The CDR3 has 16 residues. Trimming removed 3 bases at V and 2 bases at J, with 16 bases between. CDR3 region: CASSMGRGDTNYGYTF. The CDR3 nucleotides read TGTGCCAGTAGTATGGGGAGAGGAGATACGAACTATGGCTACACCTTC.

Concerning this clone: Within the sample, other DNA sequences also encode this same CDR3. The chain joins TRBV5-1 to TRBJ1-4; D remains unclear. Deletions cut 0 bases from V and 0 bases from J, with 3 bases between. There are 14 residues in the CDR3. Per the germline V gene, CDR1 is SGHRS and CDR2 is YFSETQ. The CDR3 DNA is TGCGCCAGCAGCTTGGAGGCAACTAATGAAAAACTGTTTTTT. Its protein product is CASSLEATNEKLFF.

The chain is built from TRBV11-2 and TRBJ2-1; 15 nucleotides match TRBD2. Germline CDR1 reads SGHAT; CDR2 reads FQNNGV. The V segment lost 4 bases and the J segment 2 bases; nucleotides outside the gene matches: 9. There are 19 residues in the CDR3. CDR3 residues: CASSSTGTSGRSTYNEQFF. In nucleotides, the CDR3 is TGTGCCAGCAGCTCCACCGGGACTAGCGGGAGGTCCACCTACAATGAGCAGTTCTTC.

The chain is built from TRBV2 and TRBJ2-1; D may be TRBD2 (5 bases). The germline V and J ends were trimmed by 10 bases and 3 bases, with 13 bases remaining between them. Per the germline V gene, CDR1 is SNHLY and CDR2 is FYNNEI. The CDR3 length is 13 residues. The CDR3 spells CATIPGLYNEQFF. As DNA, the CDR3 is TGTGCCACCATACCAGGACTCTACAATGAGCAGTTCTTC.

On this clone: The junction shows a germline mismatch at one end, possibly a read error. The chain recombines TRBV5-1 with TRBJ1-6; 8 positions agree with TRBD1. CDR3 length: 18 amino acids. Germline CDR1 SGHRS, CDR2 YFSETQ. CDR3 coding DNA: TGCGCCAGCACCTTGGAGAGCCAGGGGGCTACTTTTGGTTCACCCCTCCACTTT. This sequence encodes CASTLESQGATFGSPLHF.

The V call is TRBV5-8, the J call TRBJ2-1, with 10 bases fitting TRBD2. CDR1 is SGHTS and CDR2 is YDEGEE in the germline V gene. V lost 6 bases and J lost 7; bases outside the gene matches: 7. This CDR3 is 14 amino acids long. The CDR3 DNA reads TGTGCCAGCACCGGGACTAGCGTTTGGAATGAGCAGTTCTTC. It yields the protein CASTGTSVWNEQFF.

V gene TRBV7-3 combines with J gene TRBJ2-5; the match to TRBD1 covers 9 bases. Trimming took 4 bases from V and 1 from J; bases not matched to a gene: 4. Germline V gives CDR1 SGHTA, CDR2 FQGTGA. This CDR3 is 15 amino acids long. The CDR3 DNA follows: TGTGCCAGCAGCTCGGGGACAGGGCCCCAAGAGACCCAGTACTTC. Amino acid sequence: CASSSGTGPQETQYF.

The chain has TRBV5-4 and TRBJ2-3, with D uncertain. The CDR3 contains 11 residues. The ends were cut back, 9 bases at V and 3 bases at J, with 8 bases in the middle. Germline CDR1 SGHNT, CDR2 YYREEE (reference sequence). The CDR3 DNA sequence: TGTGCCACACGGAGAACAGATACGCAGTATTTT. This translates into CATRRTDTQYF.